A single T cell receptor (beta chain) is shown here with its context. V dropped 7 bases and J dropped 9 bases, with 19 bases sitting between them. CDR1 is SNHLY, CDR2 FYNNEI, per germline. The CDR3 length is 15 residues. TCRdb's copy holds only in-frame clones and misses some; the assay was immunoSEQ multiplex PCR. Of some 190,000 clones in the sample, 84% were seen once. The record originates from a study of blood T cell repertoires in COVID-19. The sample taken for sequencing was PBMCs or T cells enriched from blood (not recorded which). The source is a woman aged 25 to 39 who had been exposed to COVID-19. The chain has TRBV2 and TRBJ1-6; perhaps TRBD1 as D (6 bases). The CDR3 spells CASIGGRGKGSPLHF. The CDR3 nucleotides read TGTGCCAGCATAGGAGGCAGGGGTAAAGGTTCACCCCTCCACTTT.